These 32 T cell receptor beta chains were sequenced from one sample in a study of spatial heterogeneity in lung cancer. Time point: blood at routine non-recurrence follow-up after resection. Whole RNA obtained from tumor, nontumor lung or frozen PBMC underwent sequencing without sorting. TCRdb analysed the 5' RACE reads with MiXCR anew, one entry per CDR3 protein. The sample lists roughly 120,000 distinct CDR3 sequences; 9% to 15% were seen once. The specimen comprised PBMCs, sampled at follow-up. These receptors came from a male donor with early-stage non-small cell lung cancer.

This rearrangement joins TRBV18 to TRBJ2-4; TRBD2 matches 7 bases. Trimming took 3 bases from V and 8 from J; bases not matched to a gene: 10. Germline values: CDR1 KGHSH, CDR2 LQKENI. The CDR3 spans 15 residues. CDR3 sequence: CASSPNRGGMDIQYF. The CDR3 DNA sequence: TGTGCCAGCTCACCTAACCGGGGAGGGATGGACATTCAGTACTTC.

This clonotype was found many times. The rearrangement uses TRBV28 and TRBJ1-2, with D unclear. The CDR3 is 13 amino acids. Germline V gene lookup returns CDR1 MDHEN and CDR2 SYDVKM. V lost 8 bases to trimming and J lost 3 bases, with 13 bases between them. As DNA, the CDR3 is TGTGCCAGCGGATACCCGGGAGACTATGGCTACACCTTC. Encoded protein: CASGYPGDYGYTF.

This clonotype was observed a handful of times. V and J are TRBV6-2 or TRBV6-3 and TRBJ1-2; tentative D call: TRBD1 (5 bases). Germline loops: CDR1 MNHEY, CDR2 SVGEGT. V was shortened by 8 bases and J by 4 bases, with 14 bases between the two germline ends. The CDR3 length is 13 residues. The CDR3 DNA sequence: TGTGCCAGCGGGGACCGTCTCCTCTATGGCTACACCTTC. As protein: CASGDRLLYGYTF.

This clonotype turned up a few times. The J gene is TRBJ2-3, the V gene TRBV5-1, with 13 bases that match TRBD2. The CDR3 is 17 residues long. J lost 1 base, V lost 4 bases, and 6 bases had no gene match. Germline V gene lookup returns CDR1 SGHRS and CDR2 YFSETQ. CDR3 loop: CASSEGLAGPRTDTQYF. The CDR3 nucleotides read TGCGCCAGCAGCGAGGGACTAGCGGGGCCCCGCACAGATACGCAGTATTTT.

This clonotype has just a few counts. The J gene is TRBJ1-5, the V gene TRBV20-1; D unresolved. CDR3 length equals 15 residues. V was shortened by 3 bases and J by 9 bases, with 21 bases between the two germline ends. CDR1 is DFQATT and CDR2 is SNEGSKA in the germline V gene (reference sequence). This chain's CDR3 is CSASFRTDPGGPQHF. As DNA, the CDR3 is TGCAGTGCTAGCTTCCGGACGGACCCTGGCGGGCCCCAGCATTTT.

Ten or more counts support this clonotype. J is TRBJ1-5 and V is TRBV12-3 or TRBV12-4; TRBD1 matches 8 bases. J lost 2 bases, V lost 5 bases, and 8 bases had no gene match. CDR3 length equals 16 residues. As DNA, the CDR3 is TGTGCCAGCAGTCCCGACAGGGGATCTCGCAATCAGCCCCAGCATTTT. Amino acids: CASSPDRGSRNQPQHF.

The CDR3, as DNA: TGTGCCAGCAGTTTATTTCTGCGGGGGAGTAACTATGGCTACACCTTC. It codes for CASSLFLRGSNYGYTF. This chain joins TRBV28 and TRBJ1-2, with a tentative D call TRBD1 (5 bases). CDR1 MDHEN and CDR2 SYDVKM come from the germline V gene. The CDR3 runs 16 residues. The V end was cut by 1 base, the J end by 1 base, with 13 bases between.

V is TRBV6-5 and J is TRBJ1-5, with 7 bases that match TRBD1. The CDR3 contains 14 residues. In germline, CDR1 is MNHEY, CDR2 SVGAGI. V lost 10 bases, J lost 4 bases, and 10 bases stayed unmatched. The CDR3 nucleotides read TGTGCCACAAAGGGGAACAGGGGAAATCAGCCCCAGCATTTT. This translates into CATKGNRGNQPQHF.

The J gene is TRBJ2-3, the V gene TRBV29-1, with 10 bases aligning to TRBD1. The trim removed 2 bases at V and 5 bases at J, leaving 4 bases unmatched. The CDR3 contains 14 residues. Germline V gene lookup returns CDR1 SQVTM and CDR2 ANQGSEA. CDR3 DNA: TGCAGCGTTGAAAGACAGGGGGCAGGAGATACGCAGTATTTT. Protein: CSVERQGAGDTQYF.

This clonotype was seen just once. The chain uses TRBV20-1 and TRBJ2-1; D tentatively fits TRBD1 or TRBD2 (5 bases each). V was trimmed by 4 bases and J by 0 bases, leaving 13 bases between them. CDR3 size: 15 residues. CDR1 is DFQATT, CDR2 SNEGSKA, per germline (reference sequence). DNA for the CDR3: TGCAGTGCTAATCCGGGACGGGACTCCTACAATGAGCAGTTCTTC. Translated, it gives CSANPGRDSYNEQFF.

This clonotype was recorded a few times. The chain carries TRBV12-3 or TRBV12-4 and TRBJ2-2, with unresolved D. Deletions cut 6 bases from V and 5 bases from J, with 16 bases between. This CDR3 region has 15 residues. The CDR3 sequence: CASRITGDGTGELFF. The CDR3 DNA follows: TGTGCCAGCAGAATAACGGGCGACGGTACCGGGGAGCTGTTTTTT.

In this sample, this clonotype turned up many times. The CDR3 spells CATSERTSGGYNEQFF. The CDR3 DNA reads as TGTGCCACCAGTGAACGGACTAGCGGGGGATACAATGAGCAGTTCTTC. This chain joins TRBV24-1 and TRBJ2-1; 13 nucleotides match TRBD2. The CDR3 has 16 amino acids. Germline V CDR1 and CDR2: KGHDR, SFDVKD. V lost 4 bases to trimming and J lost 4 bases; unmatched junction nucleotides: 3.

This clonotype was observed a few times. As DNA, the CDR3 is TGTGCCAGCAGCTTAGCAGGGGGCAGGAGCACAGATACGCAGTATTTT. It codes for CASSLAGGRSTDTQYF. The genes are TRBV9 and TRBJ2-3, with 8 bases fitting TRBD1. In germline, CDR1 is SGDLS, CDR2 YYNGEE. With 4 bases clipped from V and 0 bases from J, the junction kept 7 bases outside the gene matches. This CDR3 region has 16 residues.

In its sample, this clonotype was seen a few times. CDR3 in amino acids: CASFGGSGNIQYF. Written as DNA, the CDR3 is TGTGCCAGCTTTGGAGGGTCGGGAAACATTCAGTACTTC. This chain joins TRBV28 and TRBJ2-4, with D possibly matching TRBD2 (6 bases). CDR3 length equals 13 residues. Between the trimmed V and J ends, which lost 8 bases and 6 bases, there was a span of 14 bases. Germline lookup yields CDR1 MDHEN and CDR2 SYDVKM.

This clonotype was recorded many times. CDR3 region: CAITLRTSEFRNEQFF. As DNA, the CDR3 is TGTGCCATCACGCTAAGGACTAGCGAGTTTCGTAATGAGCAGTTCTTC. This chain connects TRBV10-3 to TRBJ2-1; 9 bases line up with TRBD2. Germline values: CDR1 ENHRY, CDR2 SYGVKD. The CDR3 has 16 amino acids. J lost 7 bases, V lost 7 bases, and 14 bases had no gene match.

This clonotype was counted at least ten times. The V gene is TRBV27, the J gene TRBJ2-7; possibly TRBD1 for D (7 bases). Trimming stripped 1 base from V and 5 bases from J, with 18 bases between. This CDR3 contains 16 residues. Germline V gene data show CDR1 as MNHEY and CDR2 as SMNVEV (reference sequence). The CDR3: CASSLWRGRLTDEQYF. The CDR3 nucleotides are TGTGCCAGCAGTTTATGGAGGGGGCGTTTGACCGACGAGCAGTACTTC.

This clonotype has just a few counts. This sequence joins TRBV7-6 and TRBJ2-3; the D gene could be TRBD1 or TRBD2 (7 bases each). Germline V gene lookup returns CDR1 SGHVS and CDR2 FNYEAQ. With 1 base removed from V and 8 bases from J, the gap between germline ends came to 16 bases. The CDR3 spans 15 residues. The chain's CDR3 is CASSLVRQGGGTQYF. Written as DNA, the CDR3 is TGTGCCAGCAGCTTAGTCCGGCAGGGGGGGGGTACGCAGTATTTT.

This clonotype has ten or more counts. As DNA, the CDR3 is TGTGCCAGCAGTTTGGATGGTCCGAACACCGGGGAGCTGTTTTTT. Residues: CASSLDGPNTGELFF. The chain carries TRBV27 and TRBJ2-2; the D is unclear. The germline V gene encodes CDR1 MNHEY and CDR2 SMNVEV (reference sequence). This CDR3 contains 15 residues. V lost 3 bases to trimming and J lost 0 bases, with 8 bases between them.

Only a few counts were recorded for this clonotype. J is TRBJ1-5 and V is TRBV19; unclear D gene. Germline-derived CDR1 and CDR2 are LNHDA and SQIVND (reference sequence). Trimming pared 4 bases from V and 1 base from J, leaving 11 bases between. This CDR3 comprises 15 residues. The CDR3 spells CASSTPEFSNQPQHF. The CDR3 DNA reads as TGTGCCAGTAGTACCCCCGAGTTCAGCAATCAGCCCCAGCATTTT. The complete variable domain, with remaining parts taken from reference TRBV19 and TRBJ1-5, reads DGGITQSPKYLFRKEGQNVTLSCEQNLNHDAMYWYRQDPGQGLRLIYYSQIVNDFQKGDIAEGYSVSREKKESFPLTVTSAQKNPTAFYLCASSTPEFSNQPQHFGDGTRLSIL.

The sample holds many counts of this clonotype. Written as DNA, the CDR3 is TGCAGTGCTAGGGGAGGGAGGGTAGAAGCTTTCTTT. Protein: CSARGGRVEAFF. The rearrangement links TRBV20-1 to TRBJ1-1; D is ambiguous. This CDR3 has 12 residues. V lost 3 bases and J lost 8, with 13 bases in between. Germline V gene data show CDR1 as DFQATT and CDR2 as SNEGSKA (reference sequence).

The gene calls are TRBV12-3 or TRBV12-4 and TRBJ1-1; no definite D call. The V and J ends lost 4 bases and 0 bases respectively, with 9 bases between them. The CDR3 runs to 14 residues. The CDR3 nucleotides read TGTGCCAGCAGTTCCGTACTTATGAACACTGAAGCTTTCTTT. This translates into CASSSVLMNTEAFF.

This clonotype appeared a few times. The J gene is TRBJ1-2, the V gene TRBV20-1, with no clear D. Per germline, CDR1 DFQATT and CDR2 SNEGSKA (reference sequence). The CDR3 has 14 residues. Trimming removed 2 bases from V and 2 bases from J, with 12 bases in between. CDR3 bases: TGCAGTGCTAGAAAGGAGGGCCACAACTATGGCTACACCTTC. This translates into CSARKEGHNYGYTF.

This clonotype was counted many times. This chain joins TRBV20-1 and TRBJ2-7; D gene ambiguous. Germline loops: CDR1 DFQATT, CDR2 SNEGSKA (reference sequence). V was trimmed by 2 bases and J by 6 bases, leaving 8 bases between them. This CDR3 is 11 amino acids long. The CDR3 loop reads CSARQFFEQYF. DNA for the CDR3: TGCAGTGCTAGACAGTTCTTCGAGCAGTACTTC.

Concerning this clonotype: The junction shows a germline mismatch at one end, possibly a read error. The chain is built from TRBV3-1 and TRBJ1-6; D is perhaps TRBD1 (6 bases). This CDR3 comprises 14 residues. Germline V lookup: CDR1 LGHDT, CDR2 YNNKEL (reference sequence). The CDR3 protein is CASSRDNLNLPLPF. The CDR3 region has the DNA TGTGCCAGCAGCCGGGACAATTTGAATTTACCCCTCCCCTTT.

The chain is built from TRBV7-6 and TRBJ2-7; 8 nucleotides agree with TRBD2. The CDR3 sequence is 15 residues long. CDR1 and CDR2 (germline): SGHVS, FNYEAQ. J lost 0 bases, V lost 5 bases, and 6 bases had no gene match. CDR3: CASSRNSGASYEQYF. The CDR3 DNA reads TGTGCCAGCAGCAGGAATAGCGGGGCCTCCTACGAGCAGTACTTC. The entire variable domain, with the rest obtained from reference TRBV7-6 and TRBJ2-7, is as follows: GAGVSQSPRYKVTKRGQDVALRCDPISGHVSLYWYRQALGQGPEFLTYFNYEAQQDKSGLPNDRFSAERPEGSISTLTIQRTEQRDSAMYRCASSRNSGASYEQYFGPGTRLTVT.

This rearrangement joins TRBV2 to TRBJ2-5, with 9 bases aligning to TRBD1. Trimming took 4 bases from V and 5 from J; bases not matched to a gene: 8. The length of the CDR3 is 15 residues. CDR1 is SNHLY and CDR2 is FYNNEI in the germline V gene. The CDR3 spells CASSGGTGRDETQYF. CDR3 coding DNA: TGTGCCAGCAGTGGCGGGACAGGGAGGGATGAGACCCAGTACTTC.

The J gene is TRBJ1-4, the V gene TRBV28; D not certain. V lost 6 bases, J lost 5 bases, and 10 bases lay in between. The CDR3 is 13 residues long. CDR1 is MDHEN and CDR2 is SYDVKM in the germline V gene. This chain's CDR3 is CASRLGMNEKLFF. DNA for the CDR3: TGTGCCAGCAGACTTGGGATGAATGAAAAACTGTTTTTT.

This clonotype has ten or more counts. The chain couples TRBV2 to TRBJ1-2; D is uncertain. Per the germline V gene, CDR1 is SNHLY and CDR2 is FYNNEI. CDR3 length: 12 amino acids. V lost 9 bases to trimming and J lost 1 base, with 9 bases between them. CDR3 nucleotide sequence: TGTGCCAGTGCAACCAGTAACTATGGCTACACCTTC. Translated: CASATSNYGYTF.

This clonotype was seen a few times. The genes are TRBV28 and TRBJ2-1, with TRBD2 as a possible D gene (5 bases). The germline V gene has CDR1 MDHEN and CDR2 SYDVKM. Between the trimmed V and J ends, which lost 6 bases and 8 bases, there was a span of 23 bases. The CDR3 is 16 residues long. CDR3 loop: CASSSLGANLRDEQFF. CDR3 DNA: TGTGCCAGCAGCTCTCTGGGAGCGAACTTACGGGATGAGCAGTTCTTC.

This clonotype has just a few counts. The rearrangement joins TRBV7-9 to TRBJ1-1; 10 bases agree with TRBD1. The CDR3 is made up of 15 amino acids. Germline trimming cut 5 bases from V and 0 bases from J; bases unmatched to any gene: 3. Per the germline V gene, CDR1 is SEHNR and CDR2 is FQNEAQ (reference sequence). The CDR3 sequence: CASSPGQGVNTEAFF. The CDR3 DNA sequence: TGTGCCAGCAGCCCTGGACAGGGGGTGAACACTGAAGCTTTCTTT.

V usage is TRBV5-1 and J usage is TRBJ2-3; D unresolved. CDR1 SGHRS and CDR2 YFSETQ come from the germline V gene. The germline V and J ends were trimmed by 0 bases and 11 bases, with 10 bases remaining between them. The CDR3 is made up of 12 amino acids. The DNA for the CDR3 is TGCGCCAGCAGCTTGGTGATAGCACAGCAGTATTTT. Its protein is CASSLVIAQQYF.

This clonotype has at least ten counts. The chain uses TRBV4-2 and TRBJ2-1; 8 nucleotides match TRBD2. The CDR3 totals 17 residues. Germline V gene sequence: CDR1 LGHNA, CDR2 YNFKEQ. J lost 0 bases, V lost 1 base, and 5 bases had no gene match. The CDR3 DNA follows: TGTGCCAGCAGCCAAGGAGGTAGCGGGGACTCCTACAATGAGCAGTTCTTC. It is translated as CASSQGGSGDSYNEQFF.